Below are 7 T cell receptor beta chains sequenced from a single sample in a study of blood T cell repertoires in COVID-19. Method: immunoSEQ multiplex PCR; TCRdb's copy keeps in-frame clones and lacks some. The sample contains fewer than 200,000 clones, 80% to 90% of which appear only once. Sequencing was performed on peripheral blood. These receptors came from a man aged 40-55 years with active or convalescent COVID-19.

The chain is built from TRBV20-1 and TRBJ2-2, with D possibly TRBD1 on 6 matching bases. V lost 3 bases, J lost 6 bases, and 14 bases lay in between. The CDR3 consists of 14 residues. The germline V gene has CDR1 DFQATT and CDR2 SNEGSKA (reference sequence). This CDR3 is CSASFGGRAGELFF. The CDR3 nucleotides are TGCAGTGCTAGTTTTGGGGGCCGAGCCGGGGAGCTGTTTTTT.

The J gene is TRBJ2-7, the V gene TRBV6-6, with D possibly TRBD2 on 5 matching bases. CDR3 length: 14 amino acids. Trimming took 0 bases from V and 3 from J, leaving 9 bases between them. CDR1 MNHNY and CDR2 SVGAGI come from the germline V gene (reference sequence). CDR3 in amino acids: CASSYSAEGYEQYF. CDR3 bases: TGTGCCAGCAGTTACTCCGCCGAGGGCTACGAGCAGTACTTC.

J is TRBJ1-6 and V is TRBV5-6; D remains ambiguous. The CDR3 runs 13 residues. From germline, CDR1 is SGHDT and CDR2 YYEEEE. The V end lost 2 bases, the J end lost 5 bases, and 5 bases lay between the germline ends. The CDR3 DNA is TGTGCCAGCAGCTTCTCTGATAATTCACCCCTCCACTTT. Translated, it gives CASSFSDNSPLHF.

V gene TRBV18 combines with J gene TRBJ1-3; 9 bases agree with TRBD1. J gave up 0 bases and V 5 bases, and 8 bases lay outside the gene matches. The CDR3 is made up of 17 amino acids. Germline CDR1 reads KGHSH; CDR2 reads LQKENI. Written as DNA, the CDR3 is TGTGCCAGCTCAAATCCCGGGACAGGGAGCTCTGGAAACACCATATATTTT. It translates to CASSNPGTGSSGNTIYF.

The chain links TRBV6-2 or TRBV6-3 to TRBJ1-1, with a weak D call TRBD1 (5 bases). The CDR3 sequence is 17 residues long. The germline gives CDR1 MNHEY, CDR2 SVGEGT. The germline V and J ends were trimmed by 2 bases and 0 bases, with 16 bases remaining between them. Here the CDR3 reads CASSYKFSDSLNTEAFF. DNA of the CDR3: TGTGCCAGCAGTTACAAGTTTTCCGACAGCCTGAACACTGAAGCTTTCTTT.

This sequence joins TRBV5-4 and TRBJ2-5, with D perhaps TRBD2 (6 bases). The CDR3 is made up of 13 amino acids. Trimming removed 7 bases at V and 0 bases at J, with 10 bases between. The germline CDR1 and CDR2 sequences are SGHNT and YYREEE (reference sequence). CDR3 in amino acids: CASRDLYQETQYF. CDR3 DNA: TGTGCCAGCCGGGACTTGTACCAAGAGACCCAGTACTTC. Drawing the rest from reference TRBV5-4 and TRBJ2-5, the complete variable domain is ETGVTQSPTHLIKTRGQQVTLRCSSQSGHNTVSWYQQALGQGPQFIFQYYREEENGRGNFPPRFSGLQFPNYSSELNVNALELDDSALYLCASRDLYQETQYFGPGTRLLVL.

The V and J genes are TRBV5-1 and TRBJ2-1; D possibly corresponds to TRBD2 (7 bases). The CDR3 spans 15 residues. The V gene lost 4 bases and the J gene lost 4 bases, with 15 bases spanning the gap. The V gene's germline CDR1 is SGHRS and CDR2 YFSETQ. CDR3 protein: CASSPGGGRYNEQFF. Here the CDR3 DNA reads TGCGCCAGCAGCCCTGGGGGGGGCCGATACAATGAGCAGTTCTTC.